This T cell receptor (beta chain) was profiled in a study of cytomegalovirus exposure and HLA in healthy donors (dated 2017 in TCRdb). About the full investigation: An earlier analysis of approximately 640 of the donors reported roughly 270 Gb of sequence data and around 110 million unique TCR beta sequences from roughly 180 million T cells. A later analysis re-examined previously published TCR beta repertoires from roughly 650 donors and added high-resolution HLA genotyping to investigate patterns of TCR occurrence. A later genetic analysis used genome-wide SNP genotypes for 398 of the 666 donors, treating that subset as a discovery cohort. In addition to the first cohort of 650 to 800 subjects, a separate validation cohort of some 120 different subjects was used. HLA typing covered class I and class II loci at four-digit resolution. An early release covering about 600 HLA-typed donors comprised approximately 290 gigabases of sequencing data and around 80 million unique TCR sequences. Donor age, sex, ethnicity and CMV serostatus were compiled together with the repertoire data. The aim of the study was to test whether cataloging public T cell receptors could identify signatures of past pathogen exposure. Every discovery cohort repertoire had been produced on one sequencing platform. On average, roughly 250,000 unique TCR beta nucleotide sequences were sequenced per donor among 398 genotyped donors of the cohort, with roughly 18% of those sequences being non-productive. The number of typed donors differed by locus: about 620-640 for A, B, C, DRB1 and DQB1; approximately 530 for DQA1; some 610 for DPA1; and around 490 for DPB1. To decide whether each TCR beta V gene segment behaved as functional or pseudogenic, an earlier analysis of 587 of the donors relied on high-throughput TCR beta sequencing. The genetic ancestry cluster associated with self-reported Caucasian donors included 70% to 85% of the roughly 360 genotyped donors. The study used immunosequencing to profile the T cell repertoires of several hundred subjects and linked those repertoires to cytomegalovirus serostatus. Roughly 5 DR-DQ haplotypes were handled as single units for association and clustering, since linkage in the cohort was strong. Rather than drawing on any new phenotypic data, the later analysis identified candidate immune exposures from TCR beta sequences and the way those sequences occurred across donors. To predict cytomegalovirus infection status, the study combined high-throughput TCR immunosequencing, statistical association of individual TCRs with disease status, and machine learning.

General findings and caveats noted by the study authors: This cohort had only TCR beta chains sequenced, and the lack of alpha or paired-chain data limited which features could be detected. In a later analysis, some 18,000 TCR beta sequences were associated with specific HLA alleles at a false discovery rate of 0.05. Three of the identified cytomegalovirus-associated TCR beta chains were confirmed in vitro to be specific for cytomegalovirus antigens. Because HLA typing was unavailable for some donors at each locus, only the typed subset was used in association tests. Some IMGT-functional V segments, including TRBV6-2 and TRBV6-3, could not be told apart with the 87-base-pair reads, so those segments were excluded. Linkage disequilibrium might explain the correlated functional status among segregating V segments, but an unknown experimental factor could not be excluded. Most TCR sequences were seen in very few donors, while some public TCRs were found in many individuals. Strong co-occurrence of HLA alleles, especially DR and DQ, made assigning TCR associations to individual alleles difficult. The authors suggested that the approach could potentially be generalized to other disease states and immunological phenotypes. An earlier analysis of around 540 of the donors showed that most TCR beta V segments appeared in productive rearrangements either about 87% or about 30% of the time, which broadly matched IMGT annotations. Immune exposure information for the cohort was limited to CMV serostatus. A group of highly shared sequence variants was considered likely to be a technical artifact of the sequencing pipeline. A later analysis found that TCR association rates varied across HLA loci, with DRB1 alleles showing the most associated TCRs and HLA-C alleles the fewest. In a later genetic analysis, fewer N-insertions in productive TCRs were reported among donors in an Asian-associated ancestry cluster than the 666-donor mean. A further reported finding was that TCR beta sequences accurately predicted the HLA-A and HLA-B alleles for most subjects in the first cohort. A later genetic analysis associated a missense DCLRE1C variant with V-gene and J-gene trimming of TCR beta chains, and an independent cohort replicated the association. A total of 150 to 200 TCR beta chains were listed by the study as associated with cytomegalovirus. Several of the top co-occurrence clusters appeared to be linked to parvovirus B19, influenza, CMV and Epstein-Barr virus, according to a later analysis. Because counts were too low, roughly 16 rarely observed V segments, including chromosome 9 orphons, were excluded from the earlier analysis of roughly 580 of the donors. Cytomegalovirus status was reported to be diagnosed by the classifier with high specificity and sensitivity in both the original and validation cohorts. In a later analysis, most CMV-associated TCR beta chains were found to appear HLA-restricted, with HLA associations seemingly driven largely by CMV exposure. Roughly uniform sequencing depth across donors was assumed in presence/absence analyses, although this assumption may not hold. A later analysis found that HLA-associated TCR beta chains were more clonally expanded and had lower generation probabilities than equally common non-associated chains.

The cohort consisted of some 670 healthy bone marrow donors. At the time of sampling, every cohort member was nominally healthy, though immune exposures that went unrecorded were likely present. The donor tested CMV seropositive, placing the donor among the roughly 300 seropositive members of the cohort. A peripheral blood sample was provided by each donor, and peripheral blood mononuclear cells were used for TCR beta sequencing. The Qiagen DNeasy Blood Extraction Kit was used to extract genomic DNA from the blood cell samples. CDR1 SGHTA and CDR2 FQGTGA were looked up in the germline V gene. The CDR3 goes from the cysteine to the phenylalanine over 15 residues. The read is trimmed to its CDR3 DNA, 45 bases read in frame from base 1. After removal of 2 bases from V and 5 bases from J, the junction retains 4 bases not matched to a gene. This clone has a handful of counts. What antigen it recognizes has not been identified. No qualities accompany the bases; no much larger clone lies one base away.

The library came from the immunoSEQ multiplex PCR assay. For the multiplex PCR, a mixture combining 60 forward primers for TCR Vbeta segments and 13 reverse primers for TCR Jbeta segments was used. The CDR3 region of rearranged TCR beta genes was amplified from genomic DNA with a multiplex PCR assay. The amplified TCR beta libraries were sequenced on the Illumina HiSeq System as 87-base-pair reads. The authors processed their data as follows. A later analysis counted 75 million to 100 million unique TCR beta chains across the 666 repertoires, and 10 million to 12 million of these chains were shared by at least two donors. Raw reads were error-corrected and collapsed into unique sequences by a nearest-neighbor algorithm in which closely related sequences were merged to remove PCR and sequencing errors. Alignment of CDR3 sequences to IMGT reference sequences was used to assign V, D and J gene segments. Each retained sequence needed at least a six-nucleotide match to both a V gene segment and a J gene segment. Rearrangements were classified as productive when the CDR3 lacked stop codons and remained in frame with V and J, and all other rearrangements were classified as non-productive. Following IMGT convention, CDR3 was defined as the stretch from the second conserved V-encoded cysteine to the conserved J-encoded phenylalanine. The earlier analysis of more than 450 of the donors excluded sequences that lacked an unambiguous match to a single V gene segment. In an earlier analysis of 587 of the donors, a V segment was called functional when productive rearrangements were above 56.7%, and segregating when the standard deviation between donors exceeded 5%. A statistical classification framework was built to diagnose cytomegalovirus status from the catalog of TCR beta chain sequences. V and J gene assignment, in a later analysis, came from comparing TCR nucleotide sequences with IMGT/GENE-DB human TR gene sequences. The TCRdist pipeline was used in a later analysis to assign CDR3 sequences and most-parsimonious VDJ recombination scenarios. In a later analysis, every TCR beta chain was defined by the combination of its CDR3 amino acid sequence and its V-gene family, and reads without a unique V-gene family were dropped. To address suspected cross-contamination and a sequencing artifact, a later analysis removed 450 to 700 highly shared, low-generation-probability nucleotide sequences. In a later analysis, a clonal expansion index was calculated for each public chain from normalized within-repertoire ranks of inferred template counts. In a later analysis, generation probabilities were computed using a VDJ recombination model fitted to out-of-frame rearrangements, and the results were checked against IGoR. A later analysis scored TCR-TCR, TCR-HLA and TCR-CMV co-occurrence with hypergeometric tests, applying a repertoire-size bias correction to TCR pairs. To estimate false discovery rates, a later analysis permuted the HLA or CMV assignments 20 times. A later analysis grouped co-occurring TCRs with DBSCAN, adding TCRdist sequence similarity when clustering within HLA-allele-positive subsets. For co-occurrence clustering, repertoires with fewer than 30,000 or more than 120,000 public chains were excluded, along with roughly five repertoires with anomalous nucleotide sharing. What TCRdb holds here is the immuneACCESS table cut down to in-frame rearrangements. Part of the clones is not present; checked against another copy, under half of the missing clones reflect an unresolved V gene, and the others are unexplained. V and J calls and clone size follow that table, whereas D and trimming were derived from the DNA. This sample is represented by 150,000 to 200,000 clones; about two thirds of them were singletons. The ten largest account for about 10% of the sample.

This receptor chain uses TRBV7-3 and TRBJ1-1; 11 central nucleotides agree with TRBD1. The sample was PBMCs. The receptor's source is a man between 25 and 39 years old in good health and CMV-seropositive. CDR3 protein: CASSLGTGGGTEAFF. The nucleotide sequence is given as TGTGCCAGCAGCTTAGGGACAGGGGGTGGTACTGAAGCTTTCTTT.